These 27 T cell receptor beta chains originate from one sample sequenced in a study of PD-1 blockade in classical Hodgkin lymphoma. Brentuximab vedotin exposure varied, and every patient relapsed after autologous stem cell transplantation. This table comes from immunoSEQ multiplex PCR, and its TCRdb copy is limited to in-frame clones, with some not included. The data contain almost 85,000 clones, about nine tenths of them singletons. Material: peripheral blood mononuclear cells (PBMCs), obtained at baseline. The receptors come from a human donor with classical Hodgkin lymphoma.

This clone occurred once. The rearrangement joins TRBV7-9 to TRBJ1-1, with 11 bases aligning to TRBD1. With 5 bases clipped from V and 11 bases from J, the junction kept 7 bases outside the gene matches. From germline, CDR1 is SEHNR and CDR2 FQNEAQ (reference sequence). The CDR3 extends over 13 amino acids. CDR3 coding DNA: TGTGCCAGCAGCGGACAGGGGGCGGATGCGGCTTTCTTT. Amino acids: CASSGQGADAAFF.

The table lists this clone with a count of one. The rearrangement joins TRBV6-5 to TRBJ1-1; perhaps TRBD1 as D (6 bases). The CDR3 runs to 15 residues. CDR1 is MNHEY, CDR2 SVGAGI, per germline. Trimming pared 2 bases from V and 1 base from J, leaving 11 bases between. The CDR3 protein is CASSYARGQNTEAFF. CDR3 nucleotide sequence: TGTGCCAGCAGTTACGCCAGGGGCCAGAACACTGAAGCTTTCTTT.

This clone was recorded only once. V gene TRBV11-1 combines with J gene TRBJ1-1, with no clear D. The CDR3 length is 13 residues. Germline V lookup: CDR1 SGHAT, CDR2 FQDESV (reference sequence). V was clipped by 5 bases and J by 5 bases, with 12 bases between them. The CDR3, as DNA: TGTGCCAGCAGCGGCACTTACGGGACTGAAGCTTTCTTT. Residues: CASSGTYGTEAFF.

This clone occurred once. The chain has TRBV5-1 and TRBJ2-1; 15 bases agree with TRBD2. Trimming at V came to 3 bases and at J to 7 bases, leaving 8 bases not matched to a gene. Per the germline V gene, CDR1 is SGHRS and CDR2 is YFSETQ. This CDR3 has 17 residues. This CDR3 is CASSSGLAGGPRNEQFF. The CDR3 DNA is TGCGCCAGCAGCTCAGGACTAGCGGGAGGGCCACGGAATGAGCAGTTCTTC. The variable domain in full, completed from reference TRBV5-1 and TRBJ2-1, reads KAGVTQTPRYLIKTRGQQVTLSCSPISGHRSVSWYQQTPGQGLQFLFEYFSETQRNKGNFPGRFSGRQFSNSRSEMNVSTLELGDSALYLCASSSGLAGGPRNEQFFGPGTRLTVL.

This clone was recorded a few times. The rearrangement joins TRBV6-1 to TRBJ2-5; D may correspond to TRBD1 or TRBD2 (5 bases each). The germline CDR1 and CDR2 sequences are MNHNS and SASEGT. The CDR3 loop spans 14 amino acids. The V end lost 6 bases, the J end lost 1 base, and 12 bases lay between the germline ends. CDR3 sequence reads: CASSGARGQETQYF. CDR3 DNA sequence: TGTGCCAGCAGCGGGGCTCGCGGCCAAGAGACCCAGTACTTC.

J is TRBJ2-1 and V is TRBV30; the D gene is possibly TRBD2 (7 bases). This CDR3 is 15 amino acids long. Germline values: CDR1 GTSNPN, CDR2 SVGIG (reference sequence). V lost 0 bases and J 2 bases, leaving 11 bases between the germline ends. The CDR3 protein is CAWSVPGGPYNEQFF. DNA for the CDR3: TGTGCCTGGAGTGTACCCGGGGGGCCCTACAATGAGCAGTTCTTC.

V gene TRBV27 combines with J gene TRBJ1-2; 7 bases are a match to TRBD1. From germline, CDR1 is MNHEY and CDR2 SMNVEV (reference sequence). J lost 4 bases, V lost 6 bases, and 8 bases had no gene match. The CDR3 contains 14 residues. Here the CDR3 DNA reads TGTGCCAGCAGCTTTGGGAGGACAGGCTATGGCTACACCTTC. It is translated as CASSFGRTGYGYTF.

The rearrangement links TRBV6-4 to TRBJ1-1; unclear D gene. The CDR3 is 16 amino acids. Germline V gives CDR1 MRHNA, CDR2 SNTAGT. Deletions cut 3 bases from V and 1 base from J, with 15 bases between. The CDR3 reads CASSEEAGQSNTEAFF. In DNA, the CDR3 is TGTGCCAGCAGTGAAGAAGCGGGTCAGTCGAACACTGAAGCTTTCTTT.

The CDR3 is CASSNPGLAGSNEQFF. The DNA for the CDR3 is TGCGCCAGCAGTAATCCGGGACTAGCGGGAAGTAATGAGCAGTTCTTC. The chain is built from TRBV10-1 and TRBJ2-1, with TRBD2 identical over 13 bases. Germline lookup yields CDR1 WNHNN and CDR2 SYGVQD (reference sequence). The V and J ends lost 5 bases and 7 bases, in that order; junction bases with no gene match: 8. This CDR3 has 16 amino acids.

The V and J genes are TRBV7-9 and TRBJ2-5; TRBD2 matches at 9 bases. Germline V gene sequence: CDR1 SEHNR, CDR2 FQNEAQ (reference sequence). This CDR3 has 15 amino acids. The V gene end was trimmed by 3 bases and the J gene end by 4 bases; junction bases not matched to a gene: 6. This CDR3 is CASSLRGGVGETQYF. Written as DNA, the CDR3 is TGTGCCAGCAGCTTGCGGGGGGGTGTTGGAGAGACCCAGTACTTC.

The rearrangement uses TRBV25-1 and TRBJ1-2, with D tentatively TRBD1 (6 bases). This CDR3 is built from 15 residues. With 2 bases removed from V and 8 bases from J, the gap between germline ends came to 18 bases. Germline CDR1 and CDR2: MGHDK and SYGVNS. CDR3 region: CASSEMNREMKGYTF. The CDR3 DNA is TGTGCCAGCAGTGAAATGAACAGGGAAATGAAGGGCTACACCTTC.

The chain recombines TRBV4-1 with TRBJ1-5; a weak D match, TRBD1 (5 bases). Germline CDR1 reads MGHRA; CDR2 reads YSYEKL. This CDR3 contains 13 residues. Between the trimmed V and J ends, which lost 4 bases and 4 bases, there was a span of 8 bases. CDR3 bases: TGCGCCAGCAGCCGACAGCTAAATCAGCCCCAGCATTTT. This encodes CASSRQLNQPQHF.

V is TRBV19 and J is TRBJ2-1; a possible D gene is TRBD2 (6 bases). V was pared by 5 bases and J by 9 bases, with 23 bases between. Germline V gene lookup returns CDR1 LNHDA and CDR2 SQIVND (reference sequence). This CDR3 region has 16 residues. CDR3 loop: CASSPQARLAEVEQFF. CDR3 nucleotide sequence: TGTGCCAGTAGTCCCCAGGCCAGATTAGCGGAAGTTGAGCAGTTCTTC. The complete variable domain, with remaining parts taken from reference TRBV19 and TRBJ2-1, reads DGGITQSPKYLFRKEGQNVTLSCEQNLNHDAMYWYRQDPGQGLRLIYYSQIVNDFQKGDIAEGYSVSREKKESFPLTVTSAQKNPTAFYLCASSPQARLAEVEQFFGPGTRLTVL.

The chain combines TRBV29-1 with TRBJ1-2; possible D gene TRBD1, 6 bases. The CDR3 is 13 amino acids. Trimming left V 7 bases short and J 4 bases short, with 16 bases between. Germline-derived CDR1 and CDR2 are SQVTM and ANQGSEA. As DNA, the CDR3 is TGCAGCGCCCGACAGGTCTCTGGCTATGGCTACACCTTC. It translates to CSARQVSGYGYTF.

The chain combines TRBV25-1 with TRBJ2-7; 8 bases are a match to TRBD2. Per germline, CDR1 MGHDK and CDR2 SYGVNS. The V segment lost 4 bases and the J segment 4 bases; nucleotides outside the gene matches: 6. There are 14 residues in the CDR3. The CDR3 DNA reads TGTGCCAGCAGTGCAGCGGGAGAGGGTTACGAGCAGTACTTC. Its protein is CASSAAGEGYEQYF.

V usage is TRBV5-4 and J usage is TRBJ1-2; 11 bases line up with TRBD1. V lost 2 bases to trimming and J lost 5 bases; unmatched junction nucleotides: 5. This CDR3 has 15 residues. From germline, CDR1 is SGHNT and CDR2 YYREEE (reference sequence). CDR3 loop: CASSFRDRGNYGYTF. The CDR3 DNA reads TGTGCCAGCAGCTTCAGGGACAGGGGGAATTATGGCTACACCTTC.

DNA for the CDR3: TGCAGCGTTGAAGAGATCGGGAGGGGAAGAAGCTACACCTTC. Encoded protein: CSVEEIGRGRSYTF. The chain employs TRBV29-1 and TRBJ1-2; D might be TRBD1 (5 bases). The germline V gene encodes CDR1 SQVTM and CDR2 ANQGSEA. CDR3 size: 14 residues. V lost 0 bases and J 9 bases, leaving 17 bases between the germline ends.

CDR3 bases: TGCGCCAGCAGCTATAGTGTGGGGGCAGATACGCAGTATTTT. It is translated as CASSYSVGADTQYF. V and J are TRBV10-1 and TRBJ2-3; D tentatively fits TRBD1 or TRBD2 (5 bases each). The CDR3 has 14 amino acids. The V gene lost 6 bases and the J gene lost 4 bases, with 14 bases spanning the gap. Germline CDR1 WNHNN, CDR2 SYGVQD (reference sequence).

The chain carries TRBV7-9 and TRBJ2-1, with 11 positions matching TRBD2. CDR1 and CDR2 (germline): SEHNR, FQNEAQ (reference sequence). This CDR3 is built from 16 residues. Trimming removed 5 bases from V and 3 bases from J; junction bases left unmatched: 6. The CDR3 DNA sequence: TGTGCCAGCAGCCTGGCTACTAGCGGGGGCTACAATGAGCAGTTCTTC. This codes for CASSLATSGGYNEQFF. The whole variable domain, filled in from reference TRBV7-9 and TRBJ2-1, reads DTGVSQNPRHKITKRGQNVTFRCDPISEHNRLYWYRQTLGQGPEFLTYFQNEAQLEKSRLLSDRFSAERPKGSFSTLEIQRTEQGDSAMYLCASSLATSGGYNEQFFGPGTRLTVL.

In this sample, this clone turned up a few times. The rearrangement uses TRBV27 and TRBJ1-2, with unresolved D. This CDR3 has 11 amino acids. The germline V gene has CDR1 MNHEY and CDR2 SMNVEV (reference sequence). V shed 4 bases and J shed 5 bases, with 5 bases lying between them. The CDR3 protein is CASSSGYGYTF. As DNA, the CDR3 is TGTGCCAGCAGTTCGGGGTATGGCTACACCTTC.

The rearrangement uses TRBV19 and TRBJ1-5, with D perhaps TRBD1 (5 bases). Germline V CDR1 and CDR2: LNHDA, SQIVND (reference sequence). V lost 7 bases and J lost 2, with 12 bases in between. CDR3 length: 14 amino acids. The CDR3 loop reads CASTLGGGNQPQHF. The CDR3 coding sequence is TGTGCCAGTACTCTTGGGGGGGGCAATCAGCCCCAGCATTTT.

This sequence joins TRBV5-4 and TRBJ1-1; D is unresolved. Germline CDR1 reads SGHNT; CDR2 reads YYREEE (reference sequence). The V end lost 0 bases, the J end lost 3 bases, and 9 bases lay between the germline ends. The CDR3 is made up of 14 amino acids. The CDR3 coding sequence is TGTGCCAGCAGCTTGGGTGGGGTGGACACTGAAGCTTTCTTT. This gives the protein CASSLGGVDTEAFF.

The genes are TRBV19 and TRBJ1-2; D not resolved. The CDR3 runs 13 residues. V was shortened by 10 bases and J by 1 base, with 13 bases between the two germline ends. Germline values: CDR1 LNHDA, CDR2 SQIVND (reference sequence). In nucleotides, the CDR3 is TGTGCCACCCGGGCCGGCGGTAACTATGGCTACACCTTC. Translation gives CATRAGGNYGYTF.

This chain connects TRBV7-2 to TRBJ1-1; the D gene is possibly TRBD1 (6 bases). In germline, CDR1 is SGHTA, CDR2 FQGNSA. The CDR3 is 14 amino acids. Trimming took off 2 bases at V and 1 base at J, with 8 bases between the two ends. CDR3 nucleotides: TGTGCCAGCAGCTTAACAGGGAAGAACACTGAAGCTTTCTTT. Translated: CASSLTGKNTEAFF.

There are a few counts of this clone. This chain joins TRBV19 and TRBJ1-4; D ambiguous. The CDR3 is made up of 14 amino acids. Germline loops: CDR1 LNHDA, CDR2 SQIVND (reference sequence). Trimming pared 8 bases from V and 6 bases from J, leaving 16 bases between. The CDR3 DNA is TGTGCCAGTTCCCCTATGGGCCTTGATGAAAAACTGTTTTTT. It yields the protein CASSPMGLDEKLFF.

The CDR3 nucleotides read TGTGCCAGCAGCCATCGTTGTCGGTACTTC. This sequence encodes CASSHRCRYF. This chain connects TRBV14 to TRBJ2-7; D gene unclear. Germline V lookup: CDR1 SGHDN, CDR2 FVKESK. This CDR3 is built from 10 residues. Trimming cost V 3 bases and J 12 bases, with 9 bases left between them.

This sequence joins TRBV4-2 and TRBJ1-2, with D maybe TRBD1 (5 bases). Trimming removed 0 bases at V and 8 bases at J, with 16 bases between. The germline V gene has CDR1 LGHNA and CDR2 YNFKEQ. This CDR3 comprises 15 residues. The CDR3 is CASSQDQGVTDGYTF. The CDR3 DNA follows: TGTGCCAGCAGCCAAGATCAAGGGGTTACCGACGGCTACACCTTC.